This T cell receptor (beta chain) is from a study of cytomegalovirus exposure and HLA in healthy donors. Comments on this clone: What it binds is not known.

A multiplex PCR was run with 60 Vbeta primers and 13 Jbeta primers. Measured with immunoSEQ multiplex PCR; TCRdb has only the in-frame clones, and not every one. Of 150,000 or so clones in the sample, 75% to 80% are singletons; the top ten hold 3% to 3.5%. Study-wide findings and caveats: Under 20,000 TCR beta sequences were associated with HLA alleles at 0.05 false discovery rate in a later analysis. Several of the most significant clusters appeared, in a later analysis, to be linked to common viral pathogens.

The sample was PBMCs. This TCR came from a woman between 40 and 55 years old in good health and CMV-seronegative.

The CDR3 loop reads CASQAPGGETQYF. In DNA, the CDR3 is TGTGCCAGCCAGGCCCCGGGGGGAGAGACCCAGTACTTC. The V and J genes are TRBV6-1 and TRBJ2-5; TRBD2 matches 7 bases. After removal of 8 bases from V and 4 bases from J, the junction contained 7 bases not matched to a gene. The CDR3 is made up of 13 amino acids. Per the germline V gene, CDR1 is MNHNS and CDR2 is SASEGT.